The 2 T cell receptor beta chains given below trace back to one sample, sequenced in a study of T cell changes during pregnancy in multiple sclerosis. Assay used: immunoSEQ multiplex PCR; TCRdb lists only in-frame clones, some missing. The table has 50,000 to 70,000 clones, roughly 92% seen once. This specimen consisted of peripheral blood, obtained in the second trimester of pregnancy. These receptor sequences come from a female donor with multiple sclerosis, enrolled in a pregnancy study.

V gene TRBV28 combines with J gene TRBJ2-2; D uncertain. There are 13 residues in the CDR3. Per germline, CDR1 MDHEN and CDR2 SYDVKM. The V and J ends lost 5 bases and 5 bases respectively, with 9 bases between them. CDR3 region: CASSPILTGELFF. The CDR3, as DNA: TGTGCCAGCAGTCCCATTCTAACCGGGGAGCTGTTTTTT.

V is TRBV10-3 and J is TRBJ2-1, with 7 bases that match TRBD1. CDR3 length: 16 residues. The germline CDR1 and CDR2 sequences are ENHRY and SYGVKD. Unmatched junction bases numbered 12, after V lost 5 bases and J lost 5 bases. The CDR3 bases are TGTGCCATCAGTACGCCGACAGGGACCCACAACAATGAGCAGTTCTTC. It encodes CAISTPTGTHNNEQFF.